Each of the 23 T cell receptor beta chains below was sequenced from the same sample in a study of Ad26.COV2.S vaccination and SARS-CoV-2 variants (dated by TCRdb to about 2021). The treatment or condition label for this specimen denotes: roughly 20 received Ad26.COV2.S at low or high dose, single or two shots; a few received placebo; per-sample allocation not given. Repertoires of vaccine and placebo recipients were sequenced from samples collected on day 63 after the first injection. Library creation used the immunoSEQ multiplex PCR assay. As stored in TCRdb, this immuneACCESS dataset retains in-frame rearrangements with V and J assigned. A fraction of the clones does not appear; measured against another copy, unresolved V genes explain less than half of the discrepancy, and the remainder lacks a known reason. This sample lists 350,000 to 400,000 clones; less than 90% were detected once. Jointly, the top ten make up around 3.4% of the sample.

The sequencing here drew on peripheral blood, taken in a trial of Ad26.COV2.S vaccine versus placebo. All receptors come from a person between 18 and 65 years old who received the Ad26.COV2.S COVID-19 vaccine or a placebo.

The chain is built from TRBV6-5 and TRBJ1-1; 8 nucleotides align to TRBD1. This CDR3 region has 13 residues. Germline V gene sequence: CDR1 MNHEY, CDR2 SVGAGI. V shed 6 bases, J shed 4 bases, and the junction held 4 bases outside the gene matches. DNA of the CDR3: TGTGCCAGCAGACCCGGACAGGGCACTGAAGCTTTCTTT. Protein sequence: CASRPGQGTEAFF.

The chain carries TRBV10-3 and TRBJ1-2, with unresolved D. Trimming removed 7 bases at V and 4 bases at J, with 19 bases between. Germline V CDR1 and CDR2: ENHRY, SYGVKD. CDR3 size: 15 residues. CDR3 in amino acids: CAINHRLTDTYGYTF. CDR3 sequence (DNA): TGTGCCATCAACCATCGCCTTACAGACACCTATGGCTACACCTTC.

The chain links TRBV29-1 to TRBJ2-3; D gene uncertain. The V gene's germline CDR1 is SQVTM and CDR2 ANQGSEA. This CDR3 is 11 amino acids long. Trimming pared 4 bases from V and 7 bases from J, leaving 9 bases between. The DNA for the CDR3 is TGCAGCGTTGTGAAGGGTTATACGCAGTATTTT. Amino acids: CSVVKGYTQYF.

This clone has only one observation. This sequence joins TRBV12-3 or TRBV12-4 and TRBJ2-3, with D possibly being TRBD2 (5 bases). The CDR3 runs 13 residues. The V and J ends lost 3 bases and 2 bases respectively, with 6 bases between them. In nucleotides, the CDR3 is TGTGCCAGCAGTTTCGGGGTCACAGATACGCAGTATTTT. Residues: CASSFGVTDTQYF.

The CDR3 DNA reads as TGTGCCAGCAGTCGGACAGGGGAAGAGACCCAGTACTTC. This translates into CASSRTGEETQYF. The chain has TRBV6-5 and TRBJ2-5; 9 positions match TRBD1. V shed 5 bases and J 3 bases; nucleotides not matched to a gene: 1. In germline, CDR1 is MNHEY, CDR2 SVGAGI. The CDR3 runs 13 residues.

The rearrangement links TRBV2 to TRBJ2-1; TRBD2 aligns across 10 bases. CDR1 is SNHLY and CDR2 is FYNNEI in the germline V gene. With V trimmed by 9 bases and J by 8 bases, 10 bases remained unmatched. The CDR3 is 14 residues long. CDR3 region: CARGRAGGRDEQFF. In DNA form, the CDR3 reads TGTGCCAGAGGTAGAGCGGGGGGGCGGGATGAGCAGTTCTTC.

This sequence joins TRBV5-1 and TRBJ1-5; D might be TRBD1 (6 bases). This CDR3 is 15 amino acids long. CDR1 SGHRS and CDR2 YFSETQ come from the germline V gene. Trimming took off 0 bases at V and 0 bases at J, with 7 bases between the two ends. The CDR3 DNA reads as TGCGCCAGCAGCTTGGAGGGGGATAGCAATCAGCCCCAGCATTTT. This translates into CASSLEGDSNQPQHF.

This chain connects TRBV19 to TRBJ1-4; D may be TRBD1 (5 bases). The V end lost 4 bases, the J end lost 7 bases, and 10 bases lay between the germline ends. The CDR3 extends over 13 amino acids. CDR1 is LNHDA and CDR2 is SQIVND in the germline V gene (reference sequence). In nucleotides, the CDR3 is TGTGCCAGTAGTAGGGGCGATCCTGAAAAACTGTTTTTT. It specifies CASSRGDPEKLFF.

The chain employs TRBV20-1 and TRBJ2-7; D is uncertain. The ends were cut back, 6 bases at V and 3 bases at J, with 9 bases in the middle. Germline V gene lookup returns CDR1 DFQATT and CDR2 SNEGSKA (reference sequence). The length of the CDR3 is 11 residues. The CDR3: CSADGDYEQYF. The CDR3 DNA reads TGCAGTGCGGACGGCGACTACGAGCAGTACTTC.

The chain employs TRBV18 and TRBJ2-2; tentative D call: TRBD1 (5 bases). Trimming removed 0 bases at V and 7 bases at J, with 12 bases between. The CDR3 sequence is 15 residues long. CDR1 and CDR2 from the germline V gene are KGHSH and LQKENI. The CDR3 DNA reads as TGTGCCAGCTCACCACCGGGGCCCGGCAACGGGGAGCTGTTTTTT. As protein: CASSPPGPGNGELFF.

The V gene is TRBV27, the J gene TRBJ1-1, with D unresolved. Per germline, CDR1 MNHEY and CDR2 SMNVEV (reference sequence). The V and J ends lost 6 bases and 7 bases respectively, with 15 bases between them. This CDR3 is 13 amino acids long. CDR3 sequence: CASSVFGPGEAFF. The CDR3 DNA is TGTGCCAGCAGCGTCTTTGGGCCAGGTGAAGCTTTCTTT.

This sequence joins TRBV5-1 and TRBJ1-2, with 10 bases lining up with TRBD1. Germline V gives CDR1 SGHRS, CDR2 YFSETQ. There are 17 residues in the CDR3. V dropped 4 bases and J dropped 1; count of bases not matched to a gene: 10. CDR3 protein: CASSPTAGQGDNYGYTF. The CDR3 DNA reads as TGCGCCAGCAGCCCTACCGCCGGACAGGGGGATAACTATGGCTACACCTTC.

The V and J genes are TRBV7-2 and TRBJ2-2, with unresolved D. Germline V lookup: CDR1 SGHTA, CDR2 FQGNSA. There are 15 residues in the CDR3. The V end was cut by 0 bases, the J end by 2 bases, with 7 bases between. The CDR3 loop is CASSLAQANTGELFF. The CDR3 nucleotides are TGTGCCAGCAGCTTAGCCCAGGCCAACACCGGGGAGCTGTTTTTT.

The chain combines TRBV19 with TRBJ1-1; possible D gene TRBD1, 5 bases. The length of the CDR3 is 13 residues. V was clipped by 6 bases and J by 1 base, with 9 bases between them. Germline V gene data show CDR1 as LNHDA and CDR2 as SQIVND (reference sequence). The CDR3 region has the DNA TGTGCCAGTAGCCCGACAGCGAACACTGAAGCTTTCTTT. This sequence encodes CASSPTANTEAFF.

The chain joins TRBV11-2 to TRBJ1-2; TRBD1 aligns across 7 bases. The CDR3 is 14 residues long. V dropped 4 bases and J dropped 8; count of bases not matched to a gene: 10. Germline CDR1 is SGHAT and CDR2 is FQNNGV. The CDR3 region has the DNA TGTGCCAGCAGCTCTAATCTCCAGGGGGGAGGCTACACCTTC. Amino acids: CASSSNLQGGGYTF.

J is TRBJ1-1 and V is TRBV10-3; TRBD1 agrees at 7 bases. This CDR3 is built from 13 residues. V was pared by 6 bases and J by 6 bases, with 7 bases of the junction left unmatched. Germline V lookup: CDR1 ENHRY, CDR2 SYGVKD. The DNA for the CDR3 is TGTGCCATCAGGGTACAGGGGAGGGCTGAAGCTTTCTTT. Protein sequence: CAIRVQGRAEAFF.

This clone appeared a single time. This chain uses TRBV15 with TRBJ2-5; D uncertain. Germline V lookup: CDR1 LNHNV, CDR2 YYDKDF (reference sequence). Trimming stripped 0 bases from V and 1 base from J, with 6 bases between. The CDR3 is 14 residues long. CDR3 in amino acids: CATSRDVGQETQYF. CDR3 DNA: TGTGCCACCAGCAGAGATGTAGGCCAAGAGACCCAGTACTTC.

V and J are TRBV24-1 and TRBJ1-5, with 10 bases fitting TRBD1. From germline, CDR1 is KGHDR and CDR2 SFDVKD. CDR3 length: 18 residues. The junction had 11 bases not matched to a gene; V was cut back by 7 bases and J by 0 bases. The CDR3 coding sequence is TGTGCCACCAGGTCGGGACAGGGGCTTTCTTATAGCAATCAGCCCCAGCATTTT. Its translation: CATRSGQGLSYSNQPQHF.

The rearrangement uses TRBV12-3 or TRBV12-4 and TRBJ2-7; D uncertain. Trimming shortened V by 6 bases and J by 4 bases, and 10 bases separated the two germline ends. The CDR3 is 12 amino acids. The CDR3 spells CASRGSTYEQYF. The CDR3 nucleotides read TGTGCCAGCAGAGGTAGTACATACGAGCAGTACTTC.

This rearrangement joins TRBV28 to TRBJ2-7; maybe TRBD1 (6 bases). The germline V and J ends were trimmed by 8 bases and 0 bases, with 14 bases remaining between them. The V gene's germline CDR1 is MDHEN and CDR2 SYDVKM. The CDR3 has 14 amino acids. In DNA, the CDR3 is TGTGCCAGCGAGGGACACGAGAACTCCTACGAGCAGTACTTC. This translates into CASEGHENSYEQYF. The full variable domain, in which reference TRBV28 and TRBJ2-7 provide the parts outside the CDR3, is DVKVTQSSRYLVKRTGEKVFLECVQDMDHENMFWYRQDPGLGLRLIYFSYDVKMKEKGDIPEGYSVSREKKERFSLILESASTNQTSMYLCASEGHENSYEQYFGPGTRLTVT.

CDR3 amino acids: CASSHTGDVYQPQHF. The CDR3 DNA is TGCGCCAGCAGCCACACAGGGGACGTCTATCAGCCCCAGCATTTT. The chain has TRBV4-1 and TRBJ1-5, with 7 nucleotides matching TRBD1. The V segment lost 3 bases and the J segment 5 bases; nucleotides outside the gene matches: 7. Germline CDR1 MGHRA, CDR2 YSYEKL. The CDR3 covers 15 residues.

The chain is built from TRBV13 and TRBJ2-7; 9 bases fit TRBD2. Trimming took 4 bases from V and 4 from J; bases not matched to a gene: 11. This CDR3 spans 16 amino acids. Germline assignment: CDR1 PRHDT and CDR2 FYEKMQ (reference sequence). The DNA for the CDR3 is TGTGCCAGCAGCTCCCGGGGTCGCGGGGGGGCATACGAGCAGTACTTC. Amino acid sequence: CASSSRGRGGAYEQYF.

The chain links TRBV11-2 to TRBJ1-2; D may be TRBD1 (5 bases). V gave up 7 bases and J gave up 6 bases, with 24 bases separating them. The germline V gene has CDR1 SGHAT and CDR2 FQNNGV. The CDR3 totals 16 residues. Here the CDR3 DNA reads TGTGCCAGCACCAAATTGGAGGGAGCCCTGGGACATGGCTACACCTTC. It translates to CASTKLEGALGHGYTF.